This TCR beta chain was sequenced for a study of beta chain features in type 1 diabetes. Staining for CD45RO/CCR7/CD25/CD127/CD95/CD27 allowed sorting of CD4+ naive, central memory, regulatory and stem cell-like memory cells. Of the isolated RNA, all was reverse transcribed, and so the sequenced material was expressed TCRB transcripts. The data were produced by immunoSEQ multiplex PCR, yet TCRdb's version contains in-frame clones alone and is incomplete. The sample carries about 230,000 clones, over 9.5% recorded once. Study conclusions and caveats: All four CD4+ subsets of Type 1 diabetes patients contained TCRB CDR3s that were moderately but significantly shorter.

This clone was seen only a few times. Its matching antigen is unknown. Sequencing used naive CD4+ T cells from blood. The sequence was obtained from a woman younger than 35 in good health.

Written as DNA, the CDR3 is TGTGCCAGCAGTGAGTCCCCTGACAGGGCTGGCCAGCATTTT. It specifies CASSESPDRAGQHF. The rearrangement joins TRBV25-1 to TRBJ1-5; 7 bases fit TRBD1. Germline values: CDR1 MGHDK, CDR2 SYGVNS. With 3 bases clipped from V and 12 bases from J, the junction kept 11 bases outside the gene matches. This CDR3 contains 14 residues.